A selection of T cell receptor beta chains follows, all from one sample in a study of T cell repertoires in cytomegalovirus infection. Their antigens are not known. MiXCR, applied by TCRdb to the reads, yields one record per CDR3 protein. In the table there are roughly 920,000 distinct CDR3 sequences, about 33% of which are singletons. Here the sequenced sample was cultured CD8+ T cells from PBMCs, taken from culture after CMV antigen stimulation. The receptors derive from a human donor in good health (CMV status not recorded). Some clones in this sample may be carry-over from other donors' samples. The CDR3 runs from the conserved cysteine through the conserved F or W.

J,V,CDR3
TRBJ2-5,TRBV7-6,CANSLGSGFQETQYF
TRBJ2-2,TRBV24-1,CATSDLEGNTGELFF
TRBJ1-2,TRBV24-1,CATSDWDRTDGYTF
TRBJ1-2,TRBV7-9,CASSLDNLPFFYGYTF
TRBJ1-1,TRBV2,CASSEMAMNTEAFF
TRBJ2-3,TRBV11-3,CASSARTSGGPEDTQYF
TRBJ2-2,TRBV7-6,CASSSLAGATGELFF
TRBJ2-2,TRBV7-8,CASSLKILERGTGELFF
TRBJ1-5,TRBV24-1,CATSEPGETGQPQHF
TRBJ1-2,TRBV6-5,CASSYSSGDLNGYTF
TRBJ2-3,TRBV19,CASRMGLKGDTQYF
TRBJ1-1,TRBV4-2,CASSQVGTVNTEAFF
TRBJ1-4,TRBV10-2,CASSELIGTTNEKLFF
TRBJ1-6,TRBV27,CASSTDSAYNSPLHF
TRBJ2-3,TRBV6-6,CASSYLGTSTDTQYF
TRBJ1-3,TRBV15,CATSSDRNSGNTIYF
TRBJ1-1,TRBV7-6,CASSLSGTHTEAFF
TRBJ1-2,TRBV9,CASSVALRGSPGNGYTF
TRBJ1-5,TRBV5-6,CASSLRREGLDQPQHF
TRBJ1-4,TRBV4-3,CASSQGTGKVYNEKLFF
TRBJ2-1,TRBV5-4,CASSLVPLGTYNEQFF
TRBJ1-3,TRBV19,CASTPDLSTGNTIYF
TRBJ2-1,TRBV7-6,CASSLEGFYEQFF
TRBJ1-2,TRBV6-5,CASRDRGGGYTF
TRBJ1-2,TRBV7-6,CASSLDRPGRGYTF
TRBJ2-2,TRBV6-6,CASSYSNHGELFF
TRBJ2-7,TRBV7-9,CASRDSGLYEQYF